This TCR beta chain comes out of a study of cytomegalovirus exposure and HLA in healthy donors (dated by TCRdb to between 2016 and 2019). Some background on the complete study: An earlier analysis of about 560 of the donors reported 276 Gb of sequence data and 95 million to 130 million unique TCR beta sequences obtained from around 180 million T cells. An early release covering roughly 640 HLA-typed donors comprised approximately 290 gigabases of sequencing data and around 80 million unique TCR sequences. Among the roughly 380 genotyped donors, around 81% belonged to the genetic ancestry cluster associated with self-reported Caucasian donors. The study aimed to test whether cataloging public T cell receptors could reveal signatures of past pathogen exposure. The study used immunosequencing to profile the T cell repertoires of several hundred subjects and linked those repertoires to cytomegalovirus serostatus. Along with the roughly 670-subject first cohort, a separate validation cohort of over a hundred different subjects was used. The study combined high-throughput TCR immunosequencing, statistical association of individual TCRs with disease status, and machine learning to predict cytomegalovirus infection status. A later analysis re-examined previously published TCR beta repertoires from more than 650 donors and added high-resolution HLA genotyping to investigate patterns of TCR occurrence. In the later analysis, no new phenotypic data were used to find candidate immune exposures; instead, reliance was placed on TCR beta sequences and their occurrence across donors. An earlier analysis of approximately 580 of the donors used high-throughput TCR beta sequencing to judge whether each TCR beta V gene segment behaved as functional or pseudogenic. Donor age, sex, ethnicity and CMV serostatus were collected together with the repertoire data. Genome-wide SNP genotypes for about 60% of the roughly 670 donors were used in a later genetic analysis, which treated that subset as a discovery cohort. All discovery cohort repertoires had been generated using a single sequencing platform. Class I and class II HLA loci were covered by the typing at four-digit resolution. Typing coverage differed by locus: A, B, C, DRB1 and DQB1 were typed in roughly 629-630 donors, DQA1 in roughly 510, DPA1 in 600 to 610, and DPB1 in around 440. A handful of DR-DQ haplotypes were handled as single units for association and clustering because linkage in the cohort was strong. On average, roughly 200,000 unique TCR beta nucleotide sequences were sequenced per donor among about 400 genotyped donors of the cohort, with 15% to 20% of those sequences being non-productive. Broad study findings and their caveats: An earlier analysis of approximately 530 of the donors showed that most TCR beta V segments appeared in productive rearrangements either about 90% or about 30% of the time, which broadly matched IMGT annotations. According to the authors, the approach could potentially be generalized to other disease states and immunological phenotypes. HLA typing was unavailable for some donors at each locus, so association tests used only the typed subset. Roughly uniform sequencing depth across donors was assumed in presence/absence analyses, although this assumption may not hold. In a later analysis, the rate of TCR association differed among HLA loci, with DRB1 alleles having the most associated TCRs and HLA-C alleles having the fewest. For the cohort, immune exposure information was limited to CMV serostatus. A cluster of highly shared sequence variants was judged likely to represent a technical artifact of the sequencing pipeline. A further reported finding was that TCR beta sequences accurately predicted the HLA-A and HLA-B alleles for most subjects in the first cohort. A later analysis associated 16,951 TCR beta sequences with specific HLA alleles at a false discovery rate of 0.05. Linkage disequilibrium might explain the correlated functional status among segregating V segments, but an unknown experimental factor could not be ruled out. A later analysis reported that several top co-occurrence clusters appeared linked to parvovirus B19, influenza, CMV and Epstein-Barr virus. While some public TCRs were present in many individuals, most TCR sequences turned up only very rarely across donors. In a later analysis, most CMV-associated TCR beta chains were found to appear HLA-restricted, with HLA associations seemingly driven largely by CMV exposure. Around 16 rarely observed V segments, including chromosome 9 orphons, were excluded from the earlier analysis of some 590 of the donors because counts were too low. Compared with the roughly 670-donor mean, donors in an Asian-associated ancestry cluster had fewer N-insertions in productive TCRs, according to a later genetic analysis. V-gene and J-gene trimming of TCR beta chains was associated with a missense DCLRE1C variant in a later genetic analysis, and the association was replicated in an independent cohort. In both the original and validation cohorts, the classifier was reported to diagnose cytomegalovirus status with high specificity and sensitivity. The study listed approximately 160 TCR beta chains as associated with cytomegalovirus. A few of the identified cytomegalovirus-associated TCR beta chains were confirmed in vitro to be specific for cytomegalovirus antigens. Because the 87-base-pair reads could not distinguish some IMGT-functional V segments, including TRBV6-2 and TRBV6-3, those segments were excluded. In this cohort, only TCR beta chains were sequenced, and detectable features were limited by the absence of alpha or paired-chain data. Strong co-occurrence of HLA alleles, especially DR and DQ, made assigning TCR associations to individual alleles difficult. Compared with equally common non-associated chains, HLA-associated TCR beta chains in a later analysis were more clonally expanded and had lower generation probabilities.

Clipping removes 0 bases from V and 4 bases from J, with 10 as the unmatched junction base count. CDR1 and CDR2, per the germline V gene, are LGHNA and YNFKEQ. Counted from cysteine to phenylalanine, this CDR3 has 18 amino acids. The read is trimmed to its CDR3 DNA, 54 bases read in frame from base 1. The cohort comprised fewer than 700 healthy bone marrow donors. At the time of sampling, every cohort member was nominally healthy, though immune exposures that went unrecorded were likely present. The donor was CMV seropositive and belonged to the group of 250 to 350 seropositive cohort members. Each donor provided a peripheral blood sample, and peripheral blood mononuclear cells were used for TCR beta sequencing. Genomic DNA was extracted from the blood cell samples with the Qiagen DNeasy Blood Extraction Kit. Worth noting for this clone: This receptor's antigen is unknown. Base quality data are lacking; no much larger clone is found one base away.

Library construction relied on the immunoSEQ multiplex PCR assay. The multiplex PCR relied on a mix of 60 forward primers for TCR Vbeta segments and 13 reverse primers for TCR Jbeta segments. The CDR3 region of rearranged TCR beta genes was amplified from genomic DNA by a multiplex PCR assay. The Illumina HiSeq System was used to sequence the amplified TCR beta libraries as 87-base-pair reads. The original methods were these. Across the roughly 700 repertoires, a later analysis counted tens of millions of unique TCR beta chains, around 10 million of which were shared by at least two donors. To remove PCR and sequencing errors, raw reads were error-corrected and collapsed into unique sequences using a nearest-neighbor algorithm that merged closely related sequences. Alignment of CDR3 sequences to IMGT reference sequences was used to assign V, D and J gene segments. For a sequence to be retained, a match of at least six nucleotides was required to both a V gene segment and a J gene segment. A rearrangement counted as productive if the CDR3 had no stop codons and remained in frame with V and J, and every other rearrangement counted as non-productive. Following IMGT convention, CDR3 was defined as the stretch from the second conserved V-encoded cysteine up to the conserved J-encoded phenylalanine. The earlier analysis of 450 to 750 of the donors excluded any sequence lacking an unambiguous match to a single V gene segment. An earlier analysis of about 590 of the donors classified V segments as functional when productive rearrangements were above 56.7% and as segregating when the standard deviation between donors was above 5%. A statistical classification framework was built to diagnose cytomegalovirus status from the catalog of TCR beta chain sequences. A later analysis assigned V and J genes by comparing TCR nucleotide sequences with IMGT/GENE-DB human TR gene sequences. In a later analysis, CDR3 sequences and most-parsimonious VDJ recombination scenarios were assigned using the TCRdist pipeline. In a later analysis, each TCR beta chain was defined by its CDR3 amino acid sequence together with its V-gene family, and reads without a unique V-gene family were excluded. To address suspected cross-contamination and a sequencing artifact, a later analysis removed approximately 590 highly shared, low-generation-probability nucleotide sequences. In a later analysis, a clonal expansion index for each public chain was calculated from normalized within-repertoire ranks of inferred template counts. Generation probabilities in a later analysis came from a VDJ recombination model fitted to out-of-frame rearrangements, and those results were checked against IGoR. In a later analysis, hypergeometric tests were used to score TCR-TCR, TCR-HLA and TCR-CMV co-occurrence, with a repertoire-size bias correction applied to TCR pairs. False discovery rates were estimated in a later analysis by permuting HLA or CMV assignments 20 times. In a later analysis, co-occurring TCRs were grouped using DBSCAN, and TCRdist sequence similarity was added for clustering within HLA-allele-positive subsets. For co-occurrence clustering, repertoires with fewer than 30,000 or more than 120,000 public chains were excluded, along with about five repertoires with anomalous nucleotide sharing. TCRdb took over this immuneACCESS table, retaining in-frame rearrangements with V and J assigned. Such tables are incomplete; in checked studies, under half of the missing clones stem from an unresolved V gene, and the remainder is unexplained. V, J and clone size were drawn from that table, and D and trimming were deduced from the DNA. For this sample the table gives some 150,000 clones, of which approximately 80% were detected only once. The leading ten clones occupy around a tenth of the sample.

This sequence uses TRBV4-2 and TRBJ2-3; a stretch of 10 junction bases matches TRBD2. The receptor's source is a man between 18 and 29 years old in good health and CMV-seropositive. Specimen: PBMCs. The nucleotides read TGTGCCAGCAGCCAAGACCCCGGACCCGGGACTAGCGCAGATACGCAGTATTTT. Translated, this is CASSQDPGPGTSADTQYF.